Each of the 4 T cell receptor beta chains below was sequenced from the same sample in a study of T cells in Graves' hyperthyroidism and ophthalmopathy. Amplified regions were TCR beta CDR3 sequences from RNA transcripts. Initially, a first-round RT-PCR of the TCR CDR3 employed the HTBI primer set. TCRdb re-called the multiplex PCR reads with MiXCR, one entry per CDR3 protein. The data contain around 400,000 distinct CDR3 sequences, approximately 13% of them singletons. Sample: blood. These receptors all come from a young woman with Graves' hyperthyroidism.

This clonotype was seen at least ten times. The rearrangement joins TRBV2 to TRBJ2-1, with 9 nucleotides matching TRBD1. This CDR3 is 12 amino acids long. CDR1 is SNHLY, CDR2 FYNNEI, per germline. V lost 6 bases and J lost 14; bases outside the gene matches: 8. CDR3 sequence: CASRDRGVAKFF. CDR3 bases: TGTGCCAGCAGGGACAGGGGAGTCGCTAAGTTCTTC.

This clonotype was seen repeatedly, ten times or more. The V and J genes are TRBV29-1 and TRBJ2-7; TRBD1 is a possible D gene (5 bases). The CDR3 has 12 residues. Germline lookup yields CDR1 SQVTM and CDR2 ANQGSEA. The CDR3 nucleotides are TGCATCTCCGGACACCACTCCTACGAGCAGTACTTC. This sequence encodes CISGHHSYEQYF.

This chain joins TRBV4-2 and TRBJ2-4, with D possibly matching TRBD2 (7 bases). The CDR3 length is 17 residues. CDR1 is LGHNA and CDR2 is YNFKEQ in the germline V gene. V was shortened by 5 bases and J by 5 bases, with 22 bases between the two germline ends. Here the CDR3 DNA reads TGTGCCAGCAGCTACCCGTATACCCCCGGGGGGCAAAACATTCAGTACTTC. Its protein product is CASSYPYTPGGQNIQYF.

The chain recombines TRBV19 with TRBJ1-1; D gene unclear. Trimming took off 1 base at V and 1 base at J, with 7 bases between the two ends. CDR1 and CDR2 (germline): LNHDA, SQIVND (reference sequence). The CDR3 consists of 14 residues. The CDR3: CASSIGWGNTEAFF. The CDR3 DNA is TGTGCCAGTAGTATAGGTTGGGGGAACACTGAAGCTTTCTTT.